One and the same sample provided the 25 T cell receptor beta chains below, sequenced in a study of blood T cells in healthy people across ages. PCR was performed a second time for roughly 7 to 12 cycles using a sample-barcoded 5' primer and a J-beta primer mix. TCRdb recomputed calls from the 5' RACE reads with MiXCR, one row per CDR3 protein. The table has approximately 850,000 distinct CDR3 sequences, more than 45% seen once. The sequenced sample was blood. All receptors derive from a man aged 30 to 39 in good health.

The chain uses TRBV29-1 and TRBJ1-5; D perhaps matches TRBD1 (6 bases). In germline, CDR1 is SQVTM, CDR2 ANQGSEA. This CDR3 region has 12 residues. The germline V and J ends were trimmed by 6 bases and 7 bases, with 13 bases remaining between them. Written as DNA, the CDR3 is TGCAGCGTAGCGACAGGACGGCAGCCCCAGCATTTT. Translation: CSVATGRQPQHF.

V and J are TRBV20-1 and TRBJ1-5; 8 nucleotides line up with TRBD1. V shed 6 bases and J 5 bases; nucleotides not matched to a gene: 9. The CDR3 is made up of 14 amino acids. Per germline, CDR1 DFQATT and CDR2 SNEGSKA (reference sequence). The CDR3: CSAKQGGVDQPQHF. The CDR3, as DNA: TGCAGTGCGAAACAGGGGGGAGTTGATCAGCCCCAGCATTTT.

In this sample, this clonotype turned up many times. The rearrangement uses TRBV9 and TRBJ2-1; D is ambiguous. V lost 2 bases to trimming and J lost 2 bases, with 11 bases between them. Germline V lookup: CDR1 SGDLS, CDR2 YYNGEE. This CDR3 is 15 amino acids long. The CDR3 region has the DNA TGTGCCAGCAGCGTGGACCCACATACCTACAATGAGCAGTTCTTC. Amino acids: CASSVDPHTYNEQFF.

Only a few counts were recorded for this clonotype. The chain carries TRBV6-1 and TRBJ2-6, with a possible D match to TRBD2 (5 bases). V was clipped by 3 bases and J by 5 bases, with 14 bases between them. The CDR3 has 16 amino acids. Germline CDR1 reads MNHNS; CDR2 reads SASEGT. DNA of the CDR3: TGTGCCAGCAGTGAGTTCCTACTAGGGAGGGCCAACGTCCTGACTTTC. Translated, it gives CASSEFLLGRANVLTF.

A single count supports this clonotype. V usage is TRBV3-1 and J usage is TRBJ2-1; 9 bases match TRBD1. V trimming: 2 bases; J trimming: 7 bases; junction bases outside the gene matches: 3. Germline CDR1 and CDR2: LGHDT and YNNKEL (reference sequence). The CDR3 contains 14 residues. The DNA for the CDR3 is TGTGCCAGCAGCCAAACCGGACAGGGGAATGAGCAGTTCTTC. The encoded protein is CASSQTGQGNEQFF.

Points on this clonotype: Sequence at one end of the junction differs from germline and may be a read error. V is TRBV7-7 and J is TRBJ2-3; D unclear. The CDR3 spans 13 residues. The V gene's germline CDR1 is SSHAT and CDR2 FNYEAQ (reference sequence). In nucleotides, the CDR3 is TGTGCTAGCAGCCAAGAGATGACAGATACGCAGTATTTT. Translating it yields CASSQEMTDTQYF.

This clonotype was picked up a small number of times. The DNA of the CDR3 is TGTGCCAGCAGCTTATTCGGCGCAAGGGGCCTAGCGGGAACCGGGAATGAGCAGTTCTTC. It is translated as CASSLFGARGLAGTGNEQFF. This chain connects TRBV7-2 to TRBJ2-1, with TRBD2 identical over 9 bases. Germline loops: CDR1 SGHTA, CDR2 FQGNSA. V was clipped by 2 bases and J by 7 bases; unmatched bases: 21. The CDR3 totals 20 residues.

This clonotype appeared once. The rearrangement joins TRBV7-8 to TRBJ1-1, with D perhaps matching TRBD1 (5 bases). CDR3 length: 16 amino acids. The germline V gene encodes CDR1 SGHVS and CDR2 FQNEAQ. The V gene lost 3 bases and the J gene lost 0 bases, with 14 bases spanning the gap. In DNA, the CDR3 is TGTGCCAGCAGCTTTAACCGCCGGGGGGTGAACACTGAAGCTTTCTTT. This translates into CASSFNRRGVNTEAFF.

The chain links TRBV11-2 to TRBJ2-7; TRBD1 might be the D (6 bases). Germline assignment: CDR1 SGHAT and CDR2 FQNNGV. This CDR3 is built from 14 residues. V was cut by 0 bases and J by 6 bases, with 12 bases left in between. The CDR3 spells CASSLEPGVGEQYF. CDR3 in DNA: TGTGCCAGCAGCTTAGAACCAGGGGTCGGCGAGCAGTACTTC.

The V gene is TRBV5-1, the J gene TRBJ2-3; D gene uncertain. The germline V gene encodes CDR1 SGHRS and CDR2 YFSETQ. This CDR3 is built from 14 residues. The V gene lost 4 bases and the J gene lost 3 bases, with 12 bases spanning the gap. This CDR3 is CASSVGIGTDTQYF. In nucleotides, the CDR3 is TGCGCCAGCAGCGTGGGGATAGGTACAGATACGCAGTATTTT.

J is TRBJ2-6 and V is TRBV20-1; D is tentatively TRBD1 or TRBD2 (6 bases each). Looked up from germline, CDR1 is DFQATT and CDR2 is SNEGSKA (reference sequence). V was pared by 5 bases and J by 4 bases, with 15 bases between. This CDR3 is 15 amino acids long. The CDR3 region is CSAGGSGAGANVLTF. In DNA, the CDR3 is TGCAGTGCTGGAGGGTCAGGGGCAGGGGCCAACGTCCTGACTTTC.

V and J are TRBV24-1 and TRBJ2-3; 9 bases match TRBD1. The CDR3 runs to 15 residues. The V gene's germline CDR1 is KGHDR and CDR2 SFDVKD. The ends lost 3 bases at V and 2 bases at J; junction bases unmatched: 2. The CDR3: CATSDTGGDTDTQYF. The CDR3, as DNA: TGTGCCACCAGTGATACAGGGGGCGACACAGATACGCAGTATTTT.

The J gene is TRBJ1-5, the V gene TRBV6-1, with TRBD1 matching 8 bases. Looked up from germline, CDR1 is MNHNS and CDR2 is SASEGT. The V segment lost 6 bases and the J segment 9 bases; nucleotides outside the gene matches: 13. CDR3 length equals 15 residues. The CDR3 bases are TGTGCCAGCAGGGAGAAGGACAGGGCCTTGATGCCCCAGCATTTT. Translating gives CASREKDRALMPQHF.

Remarks on this clonotype: At one end, the junction sequence differs from germline, possibly due to a read error. The chain uses TRBV12-3 or TRBV12-4 and TRBJ2-1; perhaps TRBD1 as D (6 bases). The CDR3 covers 14 residues. The CDR3 sequence: CTSIGGSPYNEQFF. The DNA of the CDR3 is TGTACCAGCATAGGGGGTTCCCCATACAATGAGCAGTTCTTC.

The chain links TRBV28 to TRBJ2-1; D may match TRBD1 or TRBD2 (6 bases each). The germline V gene has CDR1 MDHEN and CDR2 SYDVKM. The CDR3 has 15 residues. The germline V and J ends were trimmed by 5 bases and 10 bases, with 21 bases remaining between them. The CDR3 region has the DNA TGTGCCAGCAGTCACCTAGGAGGGGGTGAAGAGGAGCAGTTCTTC. Protein: CASSHLGGGEEEQFF.

This clonotype was observed a handful of times. The chain joins TRBV7-3 to TRBJ2-7; D may be TRBD1 (7 bases). The germline V gene encodes CDR1 SGHTA and CDR2 FQGTGA. Trimming left V 6 bases short and J 7 bases short, with 16 bases between. The CDR3 totals 13 residues. In DNA, the CDR3 is TGTGCCAGCAGTCGTAACCAGGGGGGTGAGCAGTACTTC. This encodes CASSRNQGGEQYF.

This clonotype was seen a handful of times. The chain is built from TRBV10-3 and TRBJ2-1; 12 bases agree with TRBD2. Trimming cost V 4 bases and J 8 bases; bases outside gene matches: 12. The germline V gene encodes CDR1 ENHRY and CDR2 SYGVKD. CDR3 size: 17 residues. CDR3 sequence reads: CAISVPSGGASFDEQFF. For the CDR3, the DNA is TGTGCCATCAGTGTCCCTAGCGGGGGGGCCTCATTCGATGAGCAGTTCTTC.

The chain carries TRBV7-2 and TRBJ2-7; D is perhaps TRBD1 (5 bases). The CDR3 length is 15 residues. V lost 3 bases to trimming and J lost 7 bases, with 19 bases between them. The germline V gene encodes CDR1 SGHTA and CDR2 FQGNSA. CDR3 nucleotides: TGTGCCAGCAGCTTGTTCGGGTCGCAGGGTAGAGAGCAGTACTTC. Protein: CASSLFGSQGREQYF.

The chain has TRBV7-2 and TRBJ1-6; D gene uncertain. The germline V and J ends were trimmed by 4 bases and 14 bases, with 9 bases remaining between them. Germline V lookup: CDR1 SGHTA, CDR2 FQGNSA. This CDR3 has 11 amino acids. The CDR3 reads CASSSGGSLHF. In DNA form, the CDR3 reads TGTGCCAGCAGCTCGGGAGGTTCCCTCCACTTT.

The CDR3 region has the DNA TGCAGTGCGTCCCGGACGGTCCAAGAGACCCAGTACTTC. It translates to CSASRTVQETQYF. V usage is TRBV20-1 and J usage is TRBJ2-5; D call uncertain. The CDR3 runs to 13 residues. Deletions cut 6 bases from V and 1 base from J, with 12 bases between. Germline values: CDR1 DFQATT, CDR2 SNEGSKA (reference sequence).

This clonotype was found many times. The chain uses TRBV3-1 and TRBJ2-4, with D perhaps given as TRBD1 or TRBD2 (5 bases each). CDR1 and CDR2 (germline): LGHDT, YNNKEL (reference sequence). V dropped 3 bases and J dropped 3 bases, with 12 bases sitting between them. This CDR3 is built from 15 residues. CDR3 residues: CASSHPVRGKNIQYF. As DNA, the CDR3 is TGTGCCAGCAGCCATCCGGTGAGGGGCAAAAACATTCAGTACTTC.

This chain joins TRBV30 and TRBJ1-6; tentatively, D is TRBD1 (6 bases). Germline CDR1 and CDR2: GTSNPN and SVGIG (reference sequence). Trimming left V 3 bases short and J 7 bases short, with 10 bases between. The CDR3 contains 13 residues. The CDR3 is CAWRGGINSPLHF. CDR3 sequence (DNA): TGTGCCTGGAGAGGGGGGATCAATTCACCCCTCCACTTT.

The chain combines TRBV5-5 with TRBJ2-5, with TRBD2 identical over 9 bases. The CDR3 runs to 16 residues. Germline CDR1 is SGHKS and CDR2 is YYEKEE (reference sequence). V was pared by 4 bases and J by 5 bases, with 12 bases of the junction left unmatched. The CDR3 spells CASSETTSGRWETQYF. The CDR3 DNA follows: TGTGCCAGCAGCGAAACTACTAGCGGGCGTTGGGAGACCCAGTACTTC.

This clonotype showed up just a few times. The chain joins TRBV6-2 or TRBV6-3 to TRBJ2-5, with 11 bases identical to TRBD2. Germline CDR1 is MNHEY and CDR2 is SVGEGT. The CDR3 covers 17 residues. The trim removed 6 bases at V and 4 bases at J, leaving 13 bases unmatched. Here the CDR3 reads CASSTHRLAGIPETQYF. The CDR3 region has the DNA TGTGCCAGCAGCACCCATCGACTAGCGGGAATCCCAGAGACCCAGTACTTC.

The table lists this clonotype with a few counts. The chain combines TRBV2 with TRBJ2-7; possibly TRBD2 for D (5 bases). The CDR3 runs to 11 residues. CDR1 is SNHLY and CDR2 is FYNNEI in the germline V gene. Trimming removed 4 bases from V and 4 bases from J, with 5 bases in between. As DNA, the CDR3 is TGTGCCAGCAGTGGGGAGTACGAGCAGTACTTC. Protein sequence: CASSGEYEQYF. The variable domain in full, completed from reference TRBV2 and TRBJ2-7, reads EPEVTQTPSHQVTQMGQEVILRCVPISNHLYFYWYRQILGQKVEFLVSFYNNEISEKSEIFDDQFSVERPDGSNFTLKIRSTKLEDSAMYFCASSGEYEQYFGPGTRLTVT.